This entry describes one T cell receptor beta chain. In the original workflow: Reference gene primer amplification in the assay estimated nucleated cell counts. Clones were read by immunoSEQ multiplex PCR, and TCRdb kept only the in-frame ones, dropping some. The DNA was the basis for D and trimming; V, J and clone size are from that table. The repertoire holds around 160,000 clones, with around 80% as singletons. Germline V gene data show CDR1 as LNHNV and CDR2 as YYDKDF (reference sequence). The CDR3 is made up of 15 amino acids. J gave up 4 bases and V 3 bases, and 7 bases lay outside the gene matches. This entry belongs to a study of blood T cell repertoires in COVID-19. The wider study: There were acute and convalescent COVID-19 samples, and they came from the United States, Italy and Spain. Sample material is recorded as cDNA or gDNA derived from T cells, B-cell-depleted T cells, or PBMCs.

The clonotype originates from a man between 60 and 75 years old with active or convalescent COVID-19. The genes are TRBV15 and TRBJ1-2, with 8 bases aligning to TRBD1. The source material was peripheral blood. This CDR3 reads CATSRGGQGGYGYTF. CDR3 sequence (DNA): TGTGCCACCAGCAGGGGCGGACAGGGTGGCTATGGCTACACCTTC. Based on the CDR3 plus reference TRBV15 and TRBJ1-2, the full variable domain is DAMVIQNPRYQVTQFGKPVTLSCSQTLNHNVMYWYQQKSSQAPKLLFHYYDKDFNNEADTPDNFQSRRPNTSFCFLDIRSPGLGDTAMYLCATSRGGQGGYGYTFGSGTRLTVV.